These T cell receptor beta chains were read from a single sample in a study of CD8 T cells in ankylosing spondylitis. TCRdb reprocessed the 5' RACE reads via MiXCR and lists one record per CDR3 protein. The repertoire consists of under 850,000 distinct CDR3 sequences, with roughly 19% occurring once and the leading ten covering under 20%. The sequencing input was blood, either unsorted or a sorted T cell fraction (not recorded which). These receptors all come from a male donor with ankylosing spondylitis. CDR3s include the opening cysteine and the closing phenylalanine or tryptophan. The order of the fields is J gene, V gene, CDR3 length, clone size, D gene, CDR3 DNA, CDR3 protein. D genes are given only for firm matches. Part of the rows lack a size; the others show once, few, many or a class for expanded clones.

j_call: TRBJ1-1
v_call: TRBV20-1
cdr3_length: 15
clone_size: -
d_call: -
cdr3_nt: TGCAGTGCTAGAGATACGTGGGCAGTTAGCACTGAAGCTTTCTTT
cdr3_aa: CSARDTWAVSTEAFF

j_call: TRBJ2-1
v_call: TRBV4-3
cdr3_length: 15
clone_size: few
d_call: -
cdr3_nt: TGCGCCAGCAGCCAAACCGGGGCCCACTACAATGAGCAGTTCTTC
cdr3_aa: CASSQTGAHYNEQFF

j_call: TRBJ2-3
v_call: TRBV29-1
cdr3_length: 13
clone_size: few
d_call: -
cdr3_nt: TGCAGCGTTAAGCAGTTTACCACAGATACGCAGTATTTT
cdr3_aa: CSVKQFTTDTQYF

j_call: TRBJ2-7
v_call: TRBV20-1
cdr3_length: 14
clone_size: -
d_call: -
cdr3_nt: TGCAGTGCTAGAAGGACAGCCGGGGTTTACGAGCAGTACTTC
cdr3_aa: CSARRTAGVYEQYF

j_call: TRBJ1-1
v_call: TRBV24-1
cdr3_length: 13
clone_size: -
d_call: TRBD1
cdr3_nt: TGTGCCACCCGAGGACAGGACTACACTGAAGCTTTCTTT
cdr3_aa: CATRGQDYTEAFF

j_call: TRBJ2-6
v_call: TRBV5-1
cdr3_length: 16
clone_size: few
d_call: -
cdr3_nt: TGCGCCAGCAGCTTGGATGTAAGCTCTGGGGCCAACGTCCTGACTTTC
cdr3_aa: CASSLDVSSGANVLTF

j_call: TRBJ2-7
v_call: TRBV9
cdr3_length: 14
clone_size: -
d_call: -
cdr3_nt: TGTGCCAGCAGCCCAGGGGGGGCAGCCTACGAGCAGTACTTC
cdr3_aa: CASSPGGAAYEQYF

j_call: TRBJ2-2
v_call: TRBV20-1
cdr3_length: 14
clone_size: few
d_call: -
cdr3_nt: TGCAGTGCTGAGCCTCCCTCCGACACCGGGGAGCTGTTTTTT
cdr3_aa: CSAEPPSDTGELFF

j_call: TRBJ2-3
v_call: TRBV12-3/TRBV12-4
cdr3_length: 14
clone_size: -
d_call: -
cdr3_nt: TGTGCCATCGGAACAGGGATTAGCACAGATACGCAGTATTTT
cdr3_aa: CAIGTGISTDTQYF

j_call: TRBJ2-1
v_call: TRBV7-2
cdr3_length: 13
clone_size: few
d_call: -
cdr3_nt: TGTGCCAGCAGGTCACTAGGGTCCGGAGAGCAGTTCTTC
cdr3_aa: CASRSLGSGEQFF

j_call: TRBJ1-4
v_call: TRBV4-1
cdr3_length: 15
clone_size: once
d_call: -
cdr3_nt: TGCGCCAGCAGCCAAGATCCCGAACTGAGTGAAAAACTGTTTTTT
cdr3_aa: CASSQDPELSEKLFF

j_call: TRBJ2-3
v_call: TRBV9
cdr3_length: 13
clone_size: -
d_call: -
cdr3_nt: TGTGCCAGCAGCCCCCATAACACAGATACGCAGTATTTT
cdr3_aa: CASSPHNTDTQYF

j_call: TRBJ2-3
v_call: TRBV29-1
cdr3_length: 15
clone_size: few
d_call: -
cdr3_nt: TGCAGCGCTCCCATGTGGGGGACAAGCACAGATACGCAGTATTTT
cdr3_aa: CSAPMWGTSTDTQYF

j_call: TRBJ2-2
v_call: TRBV7-9
cdr3_length: 12
clone_size: many
d_call: -
cdr3_nt: TGTGCCAGCAGCCCCCATACCGGGGAGCTGTTTTTT
cdr3_aa: CASSPHTGELFF

j_call: TRBJ2-1
v_call: TRBV27
cdr3_length: 15
clone_size: -
d_call: -
cdr3_nt: TGTGCCAGCAGTTTCCAATGGGGCGTTCACAATGAGCAGTTCTTC
cdr3_aa: CASSFQWGVHNEQFF

j_call: TRBJ1-1
v_call: TRBV29-1
cdr3_length: 14
clone_size: -
d_call: -
cdr3_nt: TGCAGCGTTGAGCGAAGACTATCTGACACTGAAGCTTTCTTT
cdr3_aa: CSVERRLSDTEAFF

j_call: TRBJ2-1
v_call: TRBV13
cdr3_length: 15
clone_size: -
d_call: -
cdr3_nt: TGTGCCAGCACCTTTCCGGGGGGCGACTACAATGAGCAGTTCTTC
cdr3_aa: CASTFPGGDYNEQFF

j_call: TRBJ2-1
v_call: TRBV12-5
cdr3_length: 16
clone_size: few
d_call: -
cdr3_nt: TGTGCTAGTGGTTTAGGGACGGGGAGCTCCTACAATGAGCAGTTCTTC
cdr3_aa: CASGLGTGSSYNEQFF

j_call: TRBJ2-3
v_call: TRBV5-1
cdr3_length: 12
clone_size: many
d_call: -
cdr3_nt: TGCGCCAGCAGCCCTTACCAAGATACGCAGTATTTT
cdr3_aa: CASSPYQDTQYF

j_call: TRBJ1-1
v_call: TRBV11-2
cdr3_length: 15
clone_size: -
d_call: TRBD1
cdr3_nt: TGTGCCAGCAGCCAACCCGACAGGGTGAACACTGAAGCTTTCTTT
cdr3_aa: CASSQPDRVNTEAFF

j_call: TRBJ2-7
v_call: TRBV20-1
cdr3_length: 18
clone_size: few
d_call: TRBD2
cdr3_nt: TGCAGTGCTAGAGGGCCAGAGGGGAGGGGCCGCCCCTCCTACGAGCAGTACTTC
cdr3_aa: CSARGPEGRGRPSYEQYF

j_call: TRBJ1-5
v_call: TRBV20-1
cdr3_length: 15
clone_size: -
d_call: -
cdr3_nt: TGCAGTGCTAGAACAGGGCGGGGGGACAATCAGCCCCAGCATTTT
cdr3_aa: CSARTGRGDNQPQHF

j_call: TRBJ2-7
v_call: TRBV6-2/TRBV6-3
cdr3_length: 15
clone_size: -
d_call: TRBD2
cdr3_nt: TGTGCCAGCACCTCTCATAGCGGGGGAAGCTACGAGCAGTACTTC
cdr3_aa: CASTSHSGGSYEQYF

j_call: TRBJ2-1
v_call: TRBV11-2
cdr3_length: 16
clone_size: few
d_call: TRBD2
cdr3_nt: TGTGCCAGCAGCTTAGATCGGACTAGCCTGGGGGATGAGCAGTTCTTC
cdr3_aa: CASSLDRTSLGDEQFF

j_call: TRBJ1-2
v_call: TRBV21-1
cdr3_length: 18
clone_size: -
d_call: -
cdr3_nt: TGTGCCAGCAGCACCGGGGCCTCGGGGGGTTACCTAATTTGGAGCTACACCTTC
cdr3_aa: CASSTGASGGYLIWSYTF

j_call: TRBJ2-1
v_call: TRBV12-3/TRBV12-4
cdr3_length: 15
clone_size: -
d_call: -
cdr3_nt: TGTGCCAGCAAGCCTTGGGGGGGCCTATACAATGAGCAGTTCTTC
cdr3_aa: CASKPWGGLYNEQFF

j_call: TRBJ2-7
v_call: TRBV9
cdr3_length: 14
clone_size: -
d_call: -
cdr3_nt: TGTGCCAGCAGCGAGAGGAGGGAGGACTACGAGCAGTACTTC
cdr3_aa: CASSERREDYEQYF

j_call: TRBJ2-7
v_call: TRBV4-2
cdr3_length: 17
clone_size: few
d_call: -
cdr3_nt: TGTGCCAGCAGCCAAGAGGCTTACGCGTATGATTCGTACGAGCAGTACTTC
cdr3_aa: CASSQEAYAYDSYEQYF

j_call: TRBJ2-5
v_call: TRBV5-6
cdr3_length: 15
clone_size: few
d_call: -
cdr3_nt: TGTGCCAGCAGCTTGGGCTACAGTGTGGGAGAGACCCAGTACTTC
cdr3_aa: CASSLGYSVGETQYF

j_call: TRBJ1-1
v_call: TRBV25-1
cdr3_length: 13
clone_size: -
d_call: TRBD1
cdr3_nt: TGTGCCAGCAGTGGCCCAGGGGGCACTGAAGCTTTCTTT
cdr3_aa: CASSGPGGTEAFF

j_call: TRBJ2-1
v_call: TRBV20-1
cdr3_length: 15
clone_size: -
d_call: TRBD2
cdr3_nt: TGCAGTGCTTCTGAAACCGGGACTAAATACAATGAGCAGTTCTTC
cdr3_aa: CSASETGTKYNEQFF

j_call: TRBJ2-1
v_call: TRBV4-3
cdr3_length: 16
clone_size: few
d_call: -
cdr3_nt: TGCGCCAGCAGCCAAGAAGCACAGCCATCCTACAATGAGCAGTTCTTC
cdr3_aa: CASSQEAQPSYNEQFF

j_call: TRBJ2-3
v_call: TRBV28
cdr3_length: 13
clone_size: -
d_call: -
cdr3_nt: TGTGCCAGCAGTTCTACCCCCACAGATACGCAGTATTTT
cdr3_aa: CASSSTPTDTQYF

j_call: TRBJ2-2
v_call: TRBV7-9
cdr3_length: 16
clone_size: -
d_call: TRBD1
cdr3_nt: TGTGCCAGCAGCTCAAACAGGGGGCTGGTTACCGGGGAGCTGTTTTTT
cdr3_aa: CASSSNRGLVTGELFF

j_call: TRBJ1-5
v_call: TRBV3-1
cdr3_length: 17
clone_size: few
d_call: -
cdr3_nt: TGTGCCAGCAGCCAAGGGCCCGTTTTTCAGGGCAATCAGCCCCAGCATTTT
cdr3_aa: CASSQGPVFQGNQPQHF

j_call: TRBJ2-1
v_call: TRBV6-2/TRBV6-3
cdr3_length: 19
clone_size: few
d_call: TRBD1
cdr3_nt: TGTGCCAGCAGTTACAGCCCCAGCACTCGACAGGGGAGAAACAATGAGCAGTTCTTC
cdr3_aa: CASSYSPSTRQGRNNEQFF

j_call: TRBJ1-4
v_call: TRBV20-1
cdr3_length: 12
clone_size: few
d_call: -
cdr3_nt: TGCAGTGCTGCAGAGCAAGCTGAAAAACTGTTTTTT
cdr3_aa: CSAAEQAEKLFF

j_call: TRBJ2-3
v_call: TRBV12-3/TRBV12-4
cdr3_length: 15
clone_size: -
d_call: TRBD2
cdr3_nt: TGTGCCAGCAGTTTAAGACGGGAGGAAGCAGATACGCAGTATTTT
cdr3_aa: CASSLRREEADTQYF

j_call: TRBJ2-7
v_call: TRBV25-1
cdr3_length: 17
clone_size: -
d_call: -
cdr3_nt: TGTGCCAGCAGTGAATTAGCCCCAGGCTCCGAGGGTTACGAGCAGTACTTC
cdr3_aa: CASSELAPGSEGYEQYF

j_call: TRBJ1-3
v_call: TRBV12-3/TRBV12-4
cdr3_length: 14
clone_size: -
d_call: -
cdr3_nt: TGTGCCAGCAGCCTTTCCGGACAGATAAACACCATATATTTT
cdr3_aa: CASSLSGQINTIYF

j_call: TRBJ1-1
v_call: TRBV12-3/TRBV12-4
cdr3_length: 14
clone_size: few
d_call: TRBD1
cdr3_nt: TGTGCCAGCAGTTTACAGGGGGCGCGGACTGAAGCTTTCTTT
cdr3_aa: CASSLQGARTEAFF

j_call: TRBJ2-6
v_call: TRBV30
cdr3_length: 11
clone_size: few
d_call: -
cdr3_nt: TGTGGGGTCTCTGGGGCCAACGTCCTGACTTTC
cdr3_aa: CGVSGANVLTF

j_call: TRBJ2-5
v_call: TRBV12-5
cdr3_length: 16
clone_size: -
d_call: -
cdr3_nt: TGTGCTAGTGGCAACCCGGTGACAGCGATCCAAGAGACCCAGTACTTC
cdr3_aa: CASGNPVTAIQETQYF

j_call: TRBJ2-1
v_call: TRBV5-4
cdr3_length: 16
clone_size: -
d_call: -
cdr3_nt: TGTGCCAGCAGCTTGTCCCGGAGCAGGTCCTACAATGAGCAGTTCTTC
cdr3_aa: CASSLSRSRSYNEQFF

j_call: TRBJ1-1
v_call: TRBV12-3/TRBV12-4
cdr3_length: 11
clone_size: -
d_call: -
cdr3_nt: TGTGCCAGCAGATACAACACTGAAGCTTTCTTT
cdr3_aa: CASRYNTEAFF

j_call: TRBJ2-4
v_call: TRBV5-6
cdr3_length: 16
clone_size: -
d_call: -
cdr3_nt: TGTGCCAGCAGCTTGGCAGGAAACCTAGCCAAAAACATTCAGTACTTC
cdr3_aa: CASSLAGNLAKNIQYF

j_call: TRBJ2-1
v_call: TRBV20-1
cdr3_length: 14
clone_size: -
d_call: TRBD2
cdr3_nt: TGCAGTGCTAGAGCATCTAGCGGGAGAAATGAGCAGTTCTTC
cdr3_aa: CSARASSGRNEQFF

j_call: TRBJ2-5
v_call: TRBV9
cdr3_length: 15
clone_size: -
d_call: -
cdr3_nt: TGTGCCAGCAGCGATGATGGGCTAGCTCAAGAGACCCAGTACTTC
cdr3_aa: CASSDDGLAQETQYF

j_call: TRBJ2-1
v_call: TRBV12-3/TRBV12-4
cdr3_length: 15
clone_size: many
d_call: TRBD2
cdr3_nt: TGTGCCAGCAGTCTTAGCGGGGTCTTCCACAATGAGCAGTTCTTC
cdr3_aa: CASSLSGVFHNEQFF

j_call: TRBJ1-5
v_call: TRBV12-3/TRBV12-4
cdr3_length: 15
clone_size: few
d_call: -
cdr3_nt: TGTGCCAGCAGTTTTGGTCGGGACACCAATCAGCCCCAGCATTTT
cdr3_aa: CASSFGRDTNQPQHF

j_call: TRBJ1-1
v_call: TRBV29-1
cdr3_length: 14
clone_size: few
d_call: TRBD1
cdr3_nt: TGCAGCGGCGGGGAGGGGGCGTTGAACACTGAAGCTTTCTTT
cdr3_aa: CSGGEGALNTEAFF